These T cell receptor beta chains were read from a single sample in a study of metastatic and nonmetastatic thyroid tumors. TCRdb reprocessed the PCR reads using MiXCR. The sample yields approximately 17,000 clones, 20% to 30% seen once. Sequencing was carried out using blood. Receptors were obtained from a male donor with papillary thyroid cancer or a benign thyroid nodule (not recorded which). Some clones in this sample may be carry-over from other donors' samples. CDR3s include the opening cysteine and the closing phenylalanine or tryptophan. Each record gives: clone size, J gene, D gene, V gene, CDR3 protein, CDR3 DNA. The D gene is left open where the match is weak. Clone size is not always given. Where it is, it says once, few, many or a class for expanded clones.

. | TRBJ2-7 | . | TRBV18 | CASSPPGPFYEQYF | TGTGCCAGCTCACCACCGGGACCCTTCTACGAGCAGTACTTC
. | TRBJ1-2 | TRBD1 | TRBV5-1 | CASSSRTGGDGYTF | TGCGCCAGCAGTTCTAGGACAGGGGGGGATGGCTACACCTTC
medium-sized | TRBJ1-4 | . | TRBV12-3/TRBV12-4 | CASRQGIVGEKLFF | TGTGCCAGCAGGCAAGGAATAGTAGGTGAAAAACTGTTTTTT
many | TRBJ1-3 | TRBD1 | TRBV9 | CASSVGGGGHAGNTIYF | TGTGCCAGCAGCGTAGGAGGAGGGGGCCACGCTGGAAACACCATATATTTT
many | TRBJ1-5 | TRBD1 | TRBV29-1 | CSVEGQGLGQPQHF | TGCAGCGTTGAGGGACAGGGGCTGGGTCAGCCCCAGCATTTT
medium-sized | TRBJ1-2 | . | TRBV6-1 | CASRAADYGYTF | TGTGCCAGCAGGGCCGCGGACTATGGCTACACCTTC
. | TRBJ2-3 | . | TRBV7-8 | CASIFVAIRSTDTQYF | TGTGCCAGCATCTTTGTGGCGATCAGGAGCACAGATACGCAGTATTTT
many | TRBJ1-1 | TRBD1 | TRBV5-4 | CASSSRSDRGNTEAFF | TGTGCCAGCAGCTCCCGTTCGGACAGGGGGAACACTGAAGCTTTCTTT
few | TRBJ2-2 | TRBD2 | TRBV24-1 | CATSDLQGGETGELFF | TGTGCCACCAGTGATTTGCAGGGAGGGGAGACCGGGGAGCTGTTTTTT
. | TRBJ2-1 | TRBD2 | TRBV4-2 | CASSQAGGRAYNEQFF | TGTGCCAGCAGCCAAGCCGGCGGGAGGGCCTACAATGAGCAGTTCTTC
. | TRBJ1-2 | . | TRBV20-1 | CSARLNGYTF | TGCAGTGCTAGACTAAATGGCTACACCTTC
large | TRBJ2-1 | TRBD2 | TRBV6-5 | CASSLASGGALYNEQFF | TGTGCCAGCAGTCTTGCGAGCGGGGGGGCCCTCTACAATGAGCAGTTCTTC
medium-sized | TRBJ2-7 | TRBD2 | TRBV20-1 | CSARDLAGRYEQYF | TGCAGTGCTAGAGACCTAGCGGGAAGGTACGAGCAGTACTTC
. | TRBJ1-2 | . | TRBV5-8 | CASSLGGVRYGYTF | TGTGCCAGCAGCTTGGGCGGGGTTCGGTATGGCTACACCTTC
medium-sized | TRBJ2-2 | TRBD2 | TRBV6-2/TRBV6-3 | CASRLSSGNTGELFF | TGTGCCAGCAGACTATCTAGCGGAAACACCGGGGAGCTGTTTTTT
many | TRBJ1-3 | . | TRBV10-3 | CAISSIGVRNTIYF | TGTGCCATCAGTAGTATAGGGGTGAGAAACACCATATATTTT
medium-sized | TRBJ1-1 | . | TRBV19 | CASTDTGGRSSRRNTEAFF | TGTGCCAGTACCGATACCGGGGGCAGGTCATCGCGCAGGAACACTGAAGCTTTCTTT
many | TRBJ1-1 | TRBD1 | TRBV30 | CAWSVGDRGRSEAFF | TGTGCCTGGAGTGTAGGGGACAGGGGGCGCTCTGAAGCTTTCTTT
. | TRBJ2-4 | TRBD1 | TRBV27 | CASSPRQGYIQYF | TGTGCCAGCAGTCCGCGACAGGGATACATTCAGTACTTC
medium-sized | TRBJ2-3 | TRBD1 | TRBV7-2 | CASSPYDRAPSTDTQYF | TGTGCCAGCAGCCCATACGACAGGGCTCCTTCCACAGATACGCAGTATTTT
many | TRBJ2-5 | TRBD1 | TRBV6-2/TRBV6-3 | CASSYPYRGHRDRAEETQYF | TGTGCCAGCAGTTACCCCTACCGTGGACACCGGGACAGGGCCGAGGAGACCCAGTACTTC
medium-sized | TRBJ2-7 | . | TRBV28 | CASTPGWGSYEQYF | TGTGCCAGCACTCCCGGTTGGGGGTCCTACGAGCAGTACTTC
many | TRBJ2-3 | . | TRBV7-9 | CASSLGGRGYTDTQYF | TGTGCCAGCAGCTTAGGGGGGCGGGGGTACACAGATACGCAGTATTTT
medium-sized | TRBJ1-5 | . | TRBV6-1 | CASSDSGSNQPQHF | TGTGCCAGCAGTGATTCGGGTAGCAATCAGCCCCAGCATTTT
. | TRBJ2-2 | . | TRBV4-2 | CASSQDLGSTGELFF | TGTGCCAGCAGCCAAGATCTCGGGAGCACCGGGGAGCTGTTTTTT
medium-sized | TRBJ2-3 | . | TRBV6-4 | CASSPGADTDTQYF | TGTGCCAGCAGCCCCGGAGCGGACACAGATACGCAGTATTTT
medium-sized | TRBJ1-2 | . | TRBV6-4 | CASSDSAGARGYTF | TGTGCCAGCAGTGACTCTGCTGGGGCCAGGGGCTACACCTTC
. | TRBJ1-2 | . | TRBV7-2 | CASRGEGYTF | TGTGCCAGCAGAGGAGAGGGCTACACCTTC
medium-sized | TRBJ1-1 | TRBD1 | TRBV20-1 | CRTGLNTEAFF | TGCAGGACAGGGCTGAACACTGAAGCTTTCTTT
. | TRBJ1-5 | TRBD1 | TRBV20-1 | CSARPRDRGRRAQHF | TGCAGTGCTCGCCCCCGGGACAGGGGCCGTCGGGCCCAGCATTTT
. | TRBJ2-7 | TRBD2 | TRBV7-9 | CASSLGTSGSEQYF | TGTGCCAGCAGCTTAGGGACGAGCGGGAGCGAGCAGTACTTC
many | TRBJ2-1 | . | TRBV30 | CAWSVREYNEQFF | TGTGCCTGGAGTGTAAGGGAGTACAATGAGCAGTTCTTC
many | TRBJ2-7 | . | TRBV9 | CASSRGPSAYEQYF | TGTGCCAGCAGCAGAGGACCCTCGGCCTACGAGCAGTACTTC
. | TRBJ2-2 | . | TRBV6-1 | CASSGLITGELFF | TGTGCCAGCAGCGGACTTATCACCGGGGAGCTGTTTTTT
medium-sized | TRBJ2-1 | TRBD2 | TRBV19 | CASSKGTSGSKYNEQFF | TGTGCCAGTAGCAAAGGGACTAGCGGGAGTAAGTACAATGAGCAGTTCTTC
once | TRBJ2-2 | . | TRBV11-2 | CASSFRGPNTGELFF | TGTGCCAGCAGCTTCAGGGGTCCGAACACCGGGGAGCTGTTTTTT
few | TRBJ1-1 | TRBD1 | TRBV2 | CASRPTGGQPSLFF | TGTGCCAGCAGACCGACAGGGGGACAACCAAGTCTTTTCTTT
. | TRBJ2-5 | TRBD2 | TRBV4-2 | CASSQTYGRAVIQSETQYF | TGTGCCAGCAGCCAGACTTACGGGAGGGCCGTGATTCAATCGGAGACCCAGTACTTC
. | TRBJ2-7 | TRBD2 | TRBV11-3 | CASSFSASGSYEQYF | TGTGCCAGCAGCTTCTCAGCTAGCGGGAGCTACGAGCAGTACTTC